A selection of T cell receptor beta chains follows, all from one sample in a study of control samples from healthy donors and cancer patients. Clones were read by immunoSEQ multiplex PCR, and TCRdb kept only the in-frame ones, dropping some. The table has 90,000 to 120,000 clones, around 80% seen once; the top ten hold around 6.6%. Specimen: blood. These receptors all stem from a man between 18 and 35 years old in good health. CDR3s include the opening cysteine and the closing phenylalanine or tryptophan. A D gene is named only where the DNA matches it firmly. Rows may omit the clone size; those that give it use once, few, many or a size class.

>TRBJ2-1|.|.|TRBV24-1
TGTGCCACCAGTGATCAAAACCCTTCGGGGGCCTACTACAATGAGCAGTTCTTC
CATSDQNPSGAYYNEQFF
>TRBJ2-2|.|.|TRBV9
TGTGCCAGCAGCGTAGGGGTAGGGAACACCGGGGAGCTGTTTTTT
CASSVGVGNTGELFF
>TRBJ1-2|.|.|TRBV5-5
TGTGCCAGCAGCCCCCGCCCAGGCCTCTATGGCTACACCTTC
CASSPRPGLYGYTF
>TRBJ1-3|.|.|TRBV5-1
TGCGCCAGCAGCCCCGGAGGGGAAGGAAACACCATATATTTT
CASSPGGEGNTIYF
>TRBJ1-1|.|.|TRBV6-5
TGTGCCAGCAGCCAGACATCGCACACTGAAGCTTTCTTT
CASSQTSHTEAFF
>TRBJ1-2|.|.|TRBV9
TGTGCCAGCAGCGTGAGTCCAGGAGGGATTAGTTCGATCGGCTACACCTTC
CASSVSPGGISSIGYTF
>TRBJ1-1|.|.|TRBV18
TGTGCCAGCTCACTCGGCGAGAACACTGAAGCTTTCTTT
CASSLGENTEAFF
>TRBJ1-1|.|.|TRBV28
TGTGCCAGCAGGACCCCGGGGGGTAACACTGAAGCTTTCTTT
CASRTPGGNTEAFF
>TRBJ1-1|.|.|TRBV27
TGTGCCAGCAGTTACCTTGTGGGATCCACTGAAGCTTTCTTT
CASSYLVGSTEAFF
>TRBJ1-1|.|TRBD1|TRBV2
TGTGCCAGCAGTGAGGACAGGGGCGTGACTGAAGCTTTCTTT
CASSEDRGVTEAFF
>TRBJ2-3|few|.|TRBV6-2/TRBV6-3
TGTGCCAGCAGCCCTGGGCACTTAACCCTGGTGGGGGGCCCTACGCAGTATTTT
CASSPGHLTLVGGPTQYF
>TRBJ1-1|few|.|TRBV30
TGTGCCTGGAATGCGCACATGAACACTGAAGCTTTCTTT
CAWNAHMNTEAFF
>TRBJ1-1|.|.|TRBV16
TGTGCCAGCAGCCCTACAAGAGTCACTGAAGCTTTCTTT
CASSPTRVTEAFF
>TRBJ1-2|.|.|TRBV29-1
TGCAGCGTTGGTCTGGGGAACTATGGCTACACCTTC
CSVGLGNYGYTF
>TRBJ1-4|medium-sized|.|TRBV3-1/TRBV3-2
TGTGCCAGCAGCCAACGCTTTGGGGGCCGCGGTAATGAAAAACTGTTTTTT
CASSQRFGGRGNEKLFF
>TRBJ1-2|.|.|TRBV19
TGTGCCAGTAGTGCCGACTACTATGGCTACACCTTC
CASSADYYGYTF